The 22 T cell receptor beta chains listed next were all sequenced from one sample in a study of T cell responses to AZD1222 COVID-19 vaccine. Clones were read by immunoSEQ multiplex PCR, and TCRdb kept only the in-frame ones, dropping some. The data contain 95,000 to 120,000 clones, more than 70% of them singletons. The material sequenced was peripheral blood, taken on day 0 of MenACWY control vaccination. Receptors were obtained from an adult in good health.

The chain has TRBV5-1 and TRBJ2-3, with 14 bases identical to TRBD2. Trimming removed 5 bases from V and 1 base from J; junction bases left unmatched: 6. CDR3 size: 17 residues. Germline-derived CDR1 and CDR2 are SGHRS and YFSETQ. The CDR3: CASRGLAGVGGTDTQYF. CDR3 in DNA: TGCGCCAGCAGGGGACTAGCGGGGGTCGGAGGCACAGATACGCAGTATTTT.

The rearrangement uses TRBV9 and TRBJ1-6, with 8 bases identical to TRBD1. With V trimmed by 3 bases and J by 7 bases, 3 bases remained unmatched. The germline V gene has CDR1 SGDLS and CDR2 YYNGEE. The CDR3 length is 14 residues. In DNA form, the CDR3 reads TGTGCCAGCAGCGCCCGGGACAGGAATTCACCCCTCCACTTT. Its translation: CASSARDRNSPLHF.

The J gene is TRBJ1-1, the V gene TRBV19; a weak D match, TRBD1 (5 bases). The ends were cut back, 4 bases at V and 4 bases at J, with 10 bases in the middle. The CDR3 covers 13 residues. The germline CDR1 and CDR2 sequences are LNHDA and SQIVND (reference sequence). The CDR3 sequence: CASSNRGFTEAFF. CDR3 coding DNA: TGTGCCAGTAGTAATCGGGGGTTCACTGAAGCTTTCTTT.

The chain has TRBV11-2 and TRBJ2-7; 9 bases match TRBD2. The germline gives CDR1 SGHAT, CDR2 FQNNGV. V lost 4 bases to trimming and J lost 5 bases; unmatched junction nucleotides: 9. The CDR3 covers 15 residues. The DNA for the CDR3 is TGTGCCAGCAGCTCCCGCGGGGGGGGCCAGGACGAGCAGTACTTC. The encoded protein is CASSSRGGGQDEQYF.

Only a few counts were recorded for this clone. The chain recombines TRBV12-3 or TRBV12-4 with TRBJ1-1; the match to TRBD1 covers 9 bases. V shed 5 bases, J shed 11 bases, and the junction held 9 bases outside the gene matches. The CDR3 has 13 residues. The CDR3 nucleotides are TGTGCCAGCAGTCCACGGACAGGGGCTGTGGCTTTCTTT. It is translated as CASSPRTGAVAFF.

J is TRBJ2-1 and V is TRBV11-3; the D is unclear. Germline-derived CDR1 and CDR2 are SGHNT and YENEEA. V gave up 1 base and J gave up 13 bases, with 11 bases separating them. This CDR3 spans 12 amino acids. The chain's CDR3 is CASSLGGRVQFF. CDR3 in DNA: TGTGCCAGCAGCTTAGGCGGTAGGGTTCAGTTCTTC.

The V call is TRBV9, the J call TRBJ1-4; possibly TRBD1 for D (5 bases). The germline gives CDR1 SGDLS, CDR2 YYNGEE. Trimming pared 3 bases from V and 12 bases from J, leaving 12 bases between. CDR3 length: 12 residues. The DNA of the CDR3 is TGTGCCAGCAGCGAGCGGGGCGAAGAACTGTTTTTT. Translated, it gives CASSERGEELFF.

V gene TRBV27 combines with J gene TRBJ1-1; D possibly corresponds to TRBD1 (5 bases). CDR3 length equals 12 residues. Trimming took off 8 bases at V and 3 bases at J, with 10 bases between the two ends. CDR1 and CDR2 (germline): MNHEY, SMNVEV (reference sequence). The CDR3, as DNA: TGTGCCAGCCGGGACCGCTACACTGAAGCTTTCTTT. It is translated as CASRDRYTEAFF.

This chain links TRBV3-1 (or the pseudogene TRBV3-2) with TRBJ1-1; TRBD1 is a possible D gene (6 bases). Germline lookup yields CDR1 LGHDT and CDR2 YNNKEL (reference sequence). Trimming pared 1 base from V and 7 bases from J, leaving 13 bases between. This CDR3 comprises 14 residues. For the CDR3, the DNA is TGTGCCAGCAGCCAAGGTACAGGGTTCAGTGAAGCTTTCTTT. Amino acids: CASSQGTGFSEAFF.

The chain's CDR3 is CASSEQWNTEAFF. DNA for the CDR3: TGTGCCAGCAGTGAACAGTGGAACACTGAAGCTTTCTTT. The chain combines TRBV2 with TRBJ1-1; no definite D call. Germline V gives CDR1 SNHLY, CDR2 FYNNEI. The CDR3 runs 13 residues. With 2 bases removed from V and 1 base from J, the gap between germline ends came to 5 bases.

The rearrangement joins TRBV2 to TRBJ2-7; 12 nucleotides align to TRBD2. Trimming cost V 4 bases and J 7 bases; bases outside gene matches: 2. This CDR3 has 13 amino acids. CDR1 is SNHLY and CDR2 is FYNNEI in the germline V gene. CDR3 sequence: CASSALAGGEQYF. The CDR3 DNA reads as TGTGCCAGCAGTGCCCTAGCGGGGGGGGAGCAGTACTTC.

The chain couples TRBV28 to TRBJ1-3; D gene ambiguous. The CDR3 runs 14 residues. CDR1 and CDR2 from the germline V gene are MDHEN and SYDVKM. Trimming took 5 bases from V and 0 from J, leaving 8 bases between them. CDR3 in amino acids: CASSNGDSGNTIYF. For the CDR3, the DNA is TGTGCCAGCAGTAATGGGGACTCTGGAAACACCATATATTTT. Variable domain in full (rest from reference TRBV28 and TRBJ1-3): DVKVTQSSRYLVKRTGEKVFLECVQDMDHENMFWYRQDPGLGLRLIYFSYDVKMKEKGDIPEGYSVSREKKERFSLILESASTNQTSMYLCASSNGDSGNTIYFGEGSWLTVV.

V usage is TRBV9 and J usage is TRBJ2-1; D gene unclear. This CDR3 is built from 17 residues. The V end was cut by 0 bases, the J end by 3 bases, with 16 bases between. From germline, CDR1 is SGDLS and CDR2 YYNGEE. The CDR3 is CASSVGTDHRLYNEQFF. CDR3 nucleotide sequence: TGTGCCAGCAGCGTAGGGACGGATCATCGCCTCTACAATGAGCAGTTCTTC.

The table lists this clone with a count of one. The rearrangement joins TRBV7-2 to TRBJ1-2; 8 bases line up with TRBD1. CDR3 length: 12 residues. The germline V gene has CDR1 SGHTA and CDR2 FQGNSA. V shed 5 bases and J 8 bases; nucleotides not matched to a gene: 4. CDR3 in amino acids: CASSPTGEGYTF. CDR3 DNA: TGTGCCAGCAGCCCGACAGGGGAGGGCTACACCTTC.

The rearrangement uses TRBV5-5 and TRBJ1-3, with D unclear. This CDR3 is built from 16 residues. V gave up 0 bases and J gave up 2 bases, with 12 bases separating them. Germline CDR1 is SGHKS and CDR2 is YYEKEE (reference sequence). The CDR3 reads CASSLVRDPPGNTIYF. The CDR3 DNA sequence: TGTGCCAGCAGCTTGGTGCGGGATCCCCCTGGAAACACCATATATTTT. Filled out from reference TRBV5-5 and TRBJ1-3, the complete variable domain reads DAGVTQSPTHLIKTRGQQVTLRCSPISGHKSVSWYQQVLGQGPQFIFQYYEKEERGRGNFPDRFSARQFPNYSSELNVNALLLGDSALYLCASSLVRDPPGNTIYFGEGSWLTVV.

The chain couples TRBV28 to TRBJ2-2; D unclear. This CDR3 contains 13 residues. V was trimmed by 1 base and J by 6 bases, leaving 6 bases between them. CDR1 is MDHEN and CDR2 is SYDVKM in the germline V gene. CDR3 sequence: CASSLSVPGELFF. The CDR3 DNA reads as TGTGCCAGCAGTTTATCGGTTCCCGGGGAGCTGTTTTTT.

This chain joins TRBV2 and TRBJ2-2, with D unclear. Per the germline V gene, CDR1 is SNHLY and CDR2 is FYNNEI. This CDR3 has 15 amino acids. The V gene lost 3 bases and the J gene lost 1 base, with 9 bases spanning the gap. Here the CDR3 reads CASSEGTWNTGELFF. The CDR3 DNA sequence: TGTGCCAGCAGTGAGGGCACATGGAACACCGGGGAGCTGTTTTTT.

The chain is built from TRBV7-9 and TRBJ1-3, with a weak D call TRBD1 (6 bases). Germline loops: CDR1 SEHNR, CDR2 FQNEAQ (reference sequence). The CDR3 extends over 13 amino acids. V gave up 4 bases and J gave up 11 bases, with 15 bases separating them. CDR3 protein: CASSSRQEPPIYF. CDR3 in DNA: TGTGCCAGCAGCTCTCGACAGGAACCCCCCATATATTTT.

J is TRBJ1-6 and V is TRBV6-1; D is unclear. This CDR3 has 13 amino acids. The germline gives CDR1 MNHNS, CDR2 SASEGT. V was pared by 2 bases and J by 7 bases, with 6 bases between. This chain's CDR3 is CASSERENSPLHF. In nucleotides, the CDR3 is TGTGCCAGCAGTGAACGGGAAAATTCACCCCTCCACTTT.

The chain is built from TRBV19 and TRBJ1-2, with TRBD1 as a possible D gene (6 bases). The CDR3 extends over 15 amino acids. Looked up from germline, CDR1 is LNHDA and CDR2 is SQIVND (reference sequence). The V and J ends lost 7 bases and 2 bases respectively, with 17 bases between them. As DNA, the CDR3 is TGTGCCAGTACCCCCAGCGGGGGGGCGAACTATGGCTACACCTTC. Residues: CASTPSGGANYGYTF. The whole variable domain, filled in from reference TRBV19 and TRBJ1-2, reads DGGITQSPKYLFRKEGQNVTLSCEQNLNHDAMYWYRQDPGQGLRLIYYSQIVNDFQKGDIAEGYSVSREKKESFPLTVTSAQKNPTAFYLCASTPSGGANYGYTFGSGTRLTVV.

The chain recombines TRBV2 with TRBJ2-2, with D hard to call. The CDR3 contains 13 residues. Trimming removed 5 bases at V and 6 bases at J, with 10 bases between. Germline CDR1 SNHLY, CDR2 FYNNEI. The CDR3 here is CASSPDSAGELFF. In DNA form, the CDR3 reads TGTGCCAGCAGTCCAGACTCGGCCGGGGAGCTGTTTTTT.

This chain joins TRBV6-4 and TRBJ1-1, with 9 bases identical to TRBD1. The ends lost 4 bases at V and 5 bases at J; junction bases unmatched: 8. Germline V gene lookup returns CDR1 MRHNA and CDR2 SNTAGT. CDR3 length: 15 residues. The CDR3 DNA reads as TGTGCCAGCAGTGCCACAGGGGGCACTGGGACTGAAGCTTTCTTT. It translates to CASSATGGTGTEAFF.